The 14 T cell receptor beta chains reported below all come from one sample, sequenced in a study of cytomegalovirus exposure and HLA in healthy donors. The PCR ran on 60 Vbeta and 13 Jbeta primers. Produced via immunoSEQ multiplex PCR; TCRdb's table is partial and in-frame only. The sample lists approximately 200,000 clones, roughly 80% seen once, with 15% in the top ten. Source material: PBMCs. Receptor source: a man in his forties or fifties in good health and CMV-seronegative.

CDR3 sequence reads: CAWGAGQEYSNQPQHF. CDR3 coding DNA: TGTGCCTGGGGGGCGGGACAGGAATATAGCAATCAGCCCCAGCATTTT. The V call is TRBV30, the J call TRBJ1-5, with 8 bases lining up with TRBD1. Germline trimming cut 5 bases from V and 0 bases from J; bases unmatched to any gene: 9. Germline V lookup: CDR1 GTSNPN, CDR2 SVGIG (reference sequence). The CDR3 extends over 16 amino acids.

The chain carries TRBV11-2 and TRBJ2-7; 9 positions match TRBD2. CDR1 is SGHAT and CDR2 is FQNNGV in the germline V gene. The V and J ends lost 3 bases and 3 bases, in that order; junction bases with no gene match: 6. The CDR3 extends over 15 amino acids. Written as DNA, the CDR3 is TGTGCCAGCAGCTTGTCCGGGACTAGCCTCTACGAGCAGTACTTC. Translating gives CASSLSGTSLYEQYF. The full variable domain, completed using reference TRBV11-2 and TRBJ2-7, is EAGVAQSPRYKIIEKRQSVAFWCNPISGHATLYWYQQILGQGPKLLIQFQNNGVVDDSQLPKDRFSAERLKGVDSTLKIQPAKLEDSAVYLCASSLSGTSLYEQYFGPGTRLTVT.

This sequence joins TRBV5-4 and TRBJ2-7, with 9 bases fitting TRBD1. CDR1 is SGHNT, CDR2 YYREEE, per germline (reference sequence). This CDR3 is 13 amino acids long. Unmatched junction bases numbered 5, after V lost 3 bases and J lost 7 bases. In DNA, the CDR3 is TGTGCCAGCAGCTCCTACAGGGGGCGAGAGCAGTACTTC. This translates into CASSSYRGREQYF.

The chain employs TRBV5-1 and TRBJ2-6; a weak D match, TRBD2 (5 bases). Trimming cost V 5 bases and J 0 bases, with 9 bases left between them. The CDR3 loop spans 15 amino acids. Germline V gives CDR1 SGHRS, CDR2 YFSETQ. The CDR3 nucleotides are TGCGCCAGCAGTTTCCGGGACTCTGGGGCCAACGTCCTGACTTTC. As protein: CASSFRDSGANVLTF. The full variable domain, in which reference TRBV5-1 and TRBJ2-6 provide the parts outside the CDR3, is KAGVTQTPRYLIKTRGQQVTLSCSPISGHRSVSWYQQTPGQGLQFLFEYFSETQRNKGNFPGRFSGRQFSNSRSEMNVSTLELGDSALYLCASSFRDSGANVLTFGAGSRLTVL.

This chain links TRBV5-4 with TRBJ2-5; 9 bases align to TRBD1. The trim removed 1 base at V and 2 bases at J, leaving 3 bases unmatched. Germline V gene sequence: CDR1 SGHNT, CDR2 YYREEE (reference sequence). This CDR3 spans 15 amino acids. This CDR3 is CASSLRTGVQETQYF. CDR3 DNA: TGTGCCAGCAGCTTGCGGACAGGGGTGCAAGAGACCCAGTACTTC. The variable domain in full, with the rest retrieved from reference TRBV5-4 and TRBJ2-5, is ETGVTQSPTHLIKTRGQQVTLRCSSQSGHNTVSWYQQALGQGPQFIFQYYREEENGRGNFPPRFSGLQFPNYSSELNVNALELDDSALYLCASSLRTGVQETQYFGPGTRLLVL.

The J gene is TRBJ2-1, the V gene TRBV7-9, with D maybe TRBD2 (5 bases). Trimming removed 0 bases at V and 5 bases at J, with 14 bases between. The CDR3 is made up of 16 amino acids. Per germline, CDR1 SEHNR and CDR2 FQNEAQ (reference sequence). As DNA, the CDR3 is TGTGCCAGCAGCTTAGCGCTAGCACGGTTTAACAATGAGCAGTTCTTC. Its protein is CASSLALARFNNEQFF.

J is TRBJ2-7 and V is TRBV9; 7 nucleotides line up with TRBD2. CDR1 and CDR2 (germline): SGDLS, YYNGEE. V shed 4 bases, J shed 1 base, and the junction held 8 bases outside the gene matches. The CDR3 runs to 15 residues. The CDR3 region is CASSPTASGSYEQYF. The CDR3 nucleotides read TGTGCCAGCAGCCCTACGGCTAGCGGTTCCTACGAGCAGTACTTC. Complete variable domain (other parts from reference TRBV9 and TRBJ2-7): DSGVTQTPKHLITATGQRVTLRCSPRSGDLSVYWYQQSLDQGLQFLIQYYNGEERAKGNILERFSAQQFPDLHSELNLSSLELGDSALYFCASSPTASGSYEQYFGPGTRLTVT.

Turning to this clone: One end of the junction does not line up with germline, which may come from a read error. The genes are TRBV7-9 and TRBJ1-1; D ambiguous. Per the germline V gene, CDR1 is SEHNR and CDR2 is FQNEAQ (reference sequence). The CDR3 totals 14 residues. The CDR3 nucleotides are TGTTCCAGCAGCTTGCCCCCAGATAACACTGAAGCTTTCTTT. Protein product: CSSSLPPDNTEAFF. The whole variable domain, filled in from reference TRBV7-9 and TRBJ1-1, reads DTGVSQNPRHKITKRGQNVTFRCDPISEHNRLYWYRQTLGQGPEFLTYFQNEAQLEKSRLLSDRFSAERPKGSFSTLEIQRTEQGDSAMYLCSSSLPPDNTEAFFGQGTRLTVV.

About this clone itself: Germline and junction disagree at one end, which may indicate a read error. The chain carries TRBV7-6 and TRBJ1-1; 9 bases match TRBD1. Germline assignment: CDR1 SGHVS and CDR2 FNYEAQ. This CDR3 is built from 13 residues. In DNA, the CDR3 is TGTGCCAGCAGCTTAGCGGGACAGGGAATGCTGGTGTTT. Translated: CASSLAGQGMLVF.

The V and J genes are TRBV28 and TRBJ1-4; 7 bases match TRBD1. The CDR3 spans 13 residues. Germline CDR1 is MDHEN and CDR2 is SYDVKM. Trimming at V came to 8 bases and at J to 5 bases, leaving 5 bases not matched to a gene. The CDR3 coding sequence is TGTGCCAGCTGGACAGGCTTGAATGAAAAACTGTTTTTT. This translates into CASWTGLNEKLFF.

This clone was seen once. This rearrangement joins TRBV7-9 to TRBJ2-5, with a possible D match to TRBD1 (6 bases). TRBJ2-7 matches the DNA end more closely, so the J call is doubtful. Germline-derived CDR1 and CDR2 are SEHNR and FQNEAQ (reference sequence). CDR3 length: 15 residues. For the CDR3, the DNA is TGTGCCAGCAGCTTAGCAACTAGGACAGTCTACGAGCAGTACTTC. It yields the protein CASSLATRTVYEQYF.

This chain joins TRBV28 and TRBJ2-7, with 12 nucleotides matching TRBD2. Germline assignment: CDR1 MDHEN and CDR2 SYDVKM. V was clipped by 5 bases and J by 1 base; unmatched bases: 9. CDR3 length equals 17 residues. In nucleotides, the CDR3 is TGTGCCAGCAGTCTTCGGACTAGCGGGATTAAATCCTACGAGCAGTACTTC. It is translated as CASSLRTSGIKSYEQYF.

The chain has TRBV4-1 and TRBJ2-2; TRBD2 matches at 8 bases. The germline V gene encodes CDR1 MGHRA and CDR2 YSYEKL. V trimming: 2 bases; J trimming: 4 bases; junction bases outside the gene matches: 6. The length of the CDR3 is 16 residues. The CDR3: CASSQRRGGGTGELFF. The CDR3 bases are TGCGCCAGCAGCCAACGACGGGGGGGCGGCACCGGGGAGCTGTTTTTT.

The CDR3 loop reads CASSLGGGRTEAFF. CDR3 in DNA: TGCGCCAGCAGTCTAGGCGGTGGAAGGACTGAAGCTTTCTTT. The gene calls are TRBV5-1 and TRBJ1-1, with D unclear. The CDR3 length is 14 residues. The V end was cut by 5 bases, the J end by 5 bases, with 16 bases between. In germline, CDR1 is SGHRS, CDR2 YFSETQ. The entire variable domain, with the rest obtained from reference TRBV5-1 and TRBJ1-1, is as follows: KAGVTQTPRYLIKTRGQQVTLSCSPISGHRSVSWYQQTPGQGLQFLFEYFSETQRNKGNFPGRFSGRQFSNSRSEMNVSTLELGDSALYLCASSLGGGRTEAFFGQGTRLTVV.